These 20 T cell receptor beta chains were all obtained from the same sample, sequenced in a study of blood T cell repertoires in COVID-19. Only in-frame clones appear in the TCRdb table, and some are missing; sequencing was by immunoSEQ multiplex PCR. The sample has more than 300,000 clones; around 87% are singletons. The sequenced sample consisted of peripheral blood. The receptors derive from a woman in her twenties or thirties with COVID-19, enrolled during active disease.

The chain employs TRBV5-5 and TRBJ2-3; weak D call: TRBD2 (5 bases). This CDR3 contains 15 residues. Germline values: CDR1 SGHKS, CDR2 YYEKEE (reference sequence). Trimming removed 6 bases from V and 4 bases from J, with 18 bases in between. The CDR3 protein is CASTAREGNPDTQYF. The CDR3 coding sequence is TGTGCCAGCACCGCCCGGGAAGGGAATCCAGATACGCAGTATTTT.

CDR3 sequence: CSASEGANYGYTF. In DNA, the CDR3 is TGCAGTGCTAGTGAGGGCGCTAACTATGGCTACACCTTC. The rearrangement joins TRBV20-1 to TRBJ1-2; D is unclear. CDR3 length: 13 residues. Trimming took 3 bases from V and 0 from J, leaving 8 bases between them. CDR1 is DFQATT and CDR2 is SNEGSKA in the germline V gene (reference sequence).

The chain links TRBV6-5 to TRBJ2-7, with 7 bases lining up with TRBD2. V shed 7 bases, J shed 6 bases, and the junction held 9 bases outside the gene matches. CDR3 length: 13 amino acids. The germline gives CDR1 MNHEY, CDR2 SVGAGI. DNA for the CDR3: TGTGCCAGCACCAACGCCGGGGGGAGCGAGCAGTACTTC. Translated: CASTNAGGSEQYF.

The J gene is TRBJ1-1, the V gene TRBV18; D not resolved. V was trimmed by 0 bases and J by 2 bases, leaving 10 bases between them. This CDR3 is 15 amino acids long. The germline CDR1 and CDR2 sequences are KGHSH and LQKENI. CDR3 nucleotides: TGTGCCAGCTCACCACCCCAGAACTATAACACTGAAGCTTTCTTT. Its protein is CASSPPQNYNTEAFF.

This clone has just a few counts. The chain couples TRBV18 to TRBJ1-6; TRBD1 aligns across 7 bases. V lost 3 bases, J lost 10 bases, and 6 bases stayed unmatched. Per the germline V gene, CDR1 is KGHSH and CDR2 is LQKENI. This CDR3 is 14 amino acids long. CDR3: CASSPTGTESPLHF. For the CDR3, the DNA is TGTGCCAGCTCACCGACAGGGACTGAGTCACCCCTCCACTTT.

Only a few counts were recorded for this clone. CDR3 in amino acids: CASSSRQGRGYTF. Written as DNA, the CDR3 is TGTGCCAGCAGCTCAAGACAGGGAAGGGGCTACACCTTC. The chain carries TRBV6-6 and TRBJ1-2; TRBD1 matches 7 bases. CDR1 and CDR2 from the germline V gene are MNHNY and SVGAGI (reference sequence). The V and J ends lost 6 bases and 8 bases, in that order; junction bases with no gene match: 9. This CDR3 contains 13 residues.

V is TRBV6-4 and J is TRBJ2-1; the match to TRBD1 covers 9 bases. The CDR3 spans 16 residues. Germline V CDR1 and CDR2: MRHNA, SNTAGT. Trimming removed 6 bases from V and 6 bases from J; junction bases left unmatched: 12. CDR3 DNA: TGTGCCAGCAGCAAAACCGGGACAGGGTCAGGCAATGAGCAGTTCTTC. This gives the protein CASSKTGTGSGNEQFF.

In regard to this clone: Other DNA sequences within the sample encode an identical CDR3. The genes are TRBV9 and TRBJ2-5; 12 nucleotides agree with TRBD2. The ends lost 3 bases at V and 4 bases at J; junction bases unmatched: 1. The CDR3 length is 14 residues. Germline V gene data show CDR1 as SGDLS and CDR2 as YYNGEE. The CDR3 protein is CASSAGLAGETQYF. In DNA form, the CDR3 reads TGTGCCAGCAGCGCGGGACTAGCGGGAGAGACCCAGTACTTC.

The genes are TRBV19 and TRBJ1-1, with D possibly being TRBD1 (5 bases). Trimming took off 4 bases at V and 1 base at J, with 7 bases between the two ends. This CDR3 region has 13 residues. Germline lookup yields CDR1 LNHDA and CDR2 SQIVND (reference sequence). The CDR3 DNA is TGTGCCAGTAGTAACAGGCAGAACACTGAAGCTTTCTTT. As protein: CASSNRQNTEAFF.

Concerning this clone itself: Other DNA variants within this sample encode the same CDR3. This rearrangement joins TRBV5-1 to TRBJ2-2; 7 positions agree with TRBD1. The CDR3 contains 14 residues. Germline loops: CDR1 SGHRS, CDR2 YFSETQ. J was trimmed by 4 bases and V by 1 base; bases with no gene match: 1. In nucleotides, the CDR3 is TGCGCCAGCAGCTTGACAGGGGTCACCGGGGAGCTGTTTTTT. This gives the protein CASSLTGVTGELFF.

The chain combines TRBV5-5 with TRBJ2-2, with a possible D match to TRBD2 (6 bases). CDR3 size: 13 residues. In germline, CDR1 is SGHKS, CDR2 YYEKEE (reference sequence). The V end was cut by 2 bases, the J end by 9 bases, with 11 bases between. CDR3 loop: CASSFRGGRELFF. The CDR3 DNA is TGTGCCAGCAGCTTTAGGGGAGGCAGGGAGCTGTTTTTT.

This clone was detected only once. The V call is TRBV13, the J call TRBJ2-1, with 9 bases aligning to TRBD1. Unmatched junction bases numbered 5, after V lost 2 bases and J lost 3 bases. The CDR3 totals 16 residues. In germline, CDR1 is PRHDT, CDR2 FYEKMQ (reference sequence). DNA of the CDR3: TGTGCCAGCAGCTTACTTGGGGACAGGGTCTACAATGAGCAGTTCTTC. Translated: CASSLLGDRVYNEQFF.

The CDR3: CASNRAGLKETQYF. The CDR3 region has the DNA TGTGCCAGCAATAGGGCAGGGTTAAAGGAGACCCAGTACTTC. The chain is built from TRBV6-5 and TRBJ2-5, with D perhaps TRBD1 (5 bases). V was shortened by 7 bases and J by 5 bases, with 17 bases between the two germline ends. Germline-derived CDR1 and CDR2 are MNHEY and SVGAGI. CDR3 length: 14 amino acids.

J is TRBJ1-5 and V is TRBV15, with 10 bases identical to TRBD1. The germline V gene encodes CDR1 LNHNV and CDR2 YYDKDF (reference sequence). Losses at the gene ends were 4 bases for V and 6 bases for J; bases not matched to a gene: 3. The CDR3 extends over 14 amino acids. This CDR3 is CATSTGQGTQPQHF. The DNA for the CDR3 is TGTGCCACCAGCACGGGACAGGGGACTCAGCCCCAGCATTTT.

This chain links TRBV7-2 with TRBJ2-7, with D maybe TRBD1 (6 bases). The CDR3 covers 14 residues. The germline CDR1 and CDR2 sequences are SGHTA and FQGNSA. Trimming pared 5 bases from V and 2 bases from J, leaving 13 bases between. The chain's CDR3 is CASSPQGSTYEQYF. The CDR3 region has the DNA TGTGCCAGCAGCCCACAGGGTTCAACCTACGAGCAGTACTTC. Full variable domain (missing parts from reference TRBV7-2 and TRBJ2-7): GAGVSQSPSNKVTEKGKDVELRCDPISGHTALYWYRQSLGQGLEFLIYFQGNSAPDKSGLPSDRFSAERTGGSVSTLTIQRTQQEDSAVYLCASSPQGSTYEQYFGPGTRLTVT.

This clone was seen a single time. The chain couples TRBV7-6 to TRBJ1-4; possibly TRBD1 for D (5 bases). V lost 5 bases to trimming and J lost 3 bases, with 16 bases between them. The germline gives CDR1 SGHVS, CDR2 FNYEAQ. This CDR3 has 16 residues. The CDR3 is CASSRDRGEANEKLFF. CDR3 nucleotide sequence: TGTGCCAGCAGCCGCGACCGGGGGGAGGCTAATGAAAAACTGTTTTTT.

The chain uses TRBV28 and TRBJ2-6, with TRBD1 identical over 11 bases. After removal of 5 bases from V and 1 base from J, the junction contained 4 bases not matched to a gene. CDR1 and CDR2 from the germline V gene are MDHEN and SYDVKM. This CDR3 contains 17 residues. CDR3 protein: CASSPGTGGSGANVLTF. Here the CDR3 DNA reads TGTGCCAGCAGTCCCGGGACAGGGGGTTCTGGGGCCAACGTCCTGACTTTC.

The chain joins TRBV5-6 to TRBJ2-5; TRBD2 matches at 8 bases. The CDR3 length is 16 residues. V gave up 2 bases and J gave up 5 bases; unmatched junction bases: 11. Germline CDR1 and CDR2: SGHDT and YYEEEE. CDR3 DNA sequence: TGTGCCAGCAGCTTAGGAGCGGGAGTTAGTATCGAGACCCAGTACTTC. Its translation is CASSLGAGVSIETQYF.

The count of this clone is one. V and J are TRBV24-1 and TRBJ2-7; TRBD1 agrees at 10 bases. With V trimmed by 9 bases and J by 5 bases, 6 bases remained unmatched. The germline gives CDR1 KGHDR, CDR2 SFDVKD. The CDR3 covers 13 residues. The chain's CDR3 is CATSWTGGDEQYF. CDR3 coding DNA: TGTGCCACCTCCTGGACAGGGGGTGACGAGCAGTACTTC.

The chain links TRBV19 to TRBJ2-6; D ambiguous. The V end lost 3 bases, the J end lost 0 bases, and 9 bases lay between the germline ends. The CDR3 is 16 amino acids. Germline CDR1 reads LNHDA; CDR2 reads SQIVND (reference sequence). As DNA, the CDR3 is TGTGCCAGTAGTATGAGGCAGTTCTCTGGGGCCAACGTCCTGACTTTC. This sequence encodes CASSMRQFSGANVLTF.